Listed here are 20 T cell receptor beta chains from one sample, sequenced in a study of T cell changes during pregnancy in multiple sclerosis. Some clones are missing from TCRdb's copy, which holds only in-frame ones; the method was immunoSEQ multiplex PCR. The table shows tens of thousands of clones, with roughly nine tenths occurring only once. The sample consisted of CD4+ T cells from peripheral blood mononuclear cells, taken in the third trimester of pregnancy. These receptor sequences come from a female donor with multiple sclerosis, enrolled in a pregnancy study.

The CDR3 loop is CATAPSGSNTGELFF. As DNA, the CDR3 is TGTGCCACCGCCCCTAGCGGGAGTAACACCGGGGAGCTGTTTTTT. The V gene is TRBV10-3, the J gene TRBJ2-2; the match to TRBD2 covers 10 bases. CDR3 length: 15 residues. CDR1 ENHRY and CDR2 SYGVKD come from the germline V gene. Losses at the gene ends were 10 bases for V and 2 bases for J; bases not matched to a gene: 7.

V and J are TRBV10-3 and TRBJ2-2; 8 bases align to TRBD1. The CDR3 totals 16 residues. Germline CDR1 ENHRY, CDR2 SYGVKD. Trimming at V came to 8 bases and at J to 5 bases, leaving 13 bases not matched to a gene. CDR3 DNA: TGTGCCATCCGACACGCGACAGGGGTTGAAACCGGGGAGCTGTTTTTT. Amino acids: CAIRHATGVETGELFF.

The chain joins TRBV19 to TRBJ1-2, with 9 bases identical to TRBD1. The V and J ends lost 10 bases and 1 base, in that order; junction bases with no gene match: 10. Per the germline V gene, CDR1 is LNHDA and CDR2 is SQIVND (reference sequence). The CDR3 is 15 amino acids. The CDR3 loop is CATIPGQGGNYGYTF. The CDR3 nucleotides are TGTGCCACCATCCCGGGACAGGGAGGTAACTATGGCTACACCTTC.

CDR3 coding DNA: TGTGCCATCAGTGAGACGAGGGCGGGCTTCAATCAGCCCCAGCATTTT. Translated, it gives CAISETRAGFNQPQHF. The chain has TRBV10-3 and TRBJ1-5; D gene uncertain. Trimming removed 2 bases at V and 3 bases at J, with 14 bases between. Germline CDR1 ENHRY, CDR2 SYGVKD. The CDR3 has 16 residues.

The chain carries TRBV10-3 and TRBJ2-2; TRBD2 matches 14 bases. The V and J ends lost 4 bases and 2 bases, in that order; junction bases with no gene match: 6. CDR3 size: 18 residues. Germline assignment: CDR1 ENHRY and CDR2 SYGVKD. In DNA form, the CDR3 reads TGTGCCATCAGTGGGGGGACTAGCGGGGGATCTAACACCGGGGAGCTGTTTTTT. Amino acids: CAISGGTSGGSNTGELFF.

The chain uses TRBV6-5 and TRBJ1-2; 9 nucleotides match TRBD1. Unmatched junction bases numbered 11, after V lost 4 bases and J lost 5 bases. The CDR3 is made up of 16 amino acids. The germline gives CDR1 MNHEY, CDR2 SVGAGI. The CDR3 here is CASSSSGQGEGYGYTF. In nucleotides, the CDR3 is TGTGCCAGCAGTTCGTCGGGACAGGGCGAGGGATATGGCTACACCTTC.

CDR3 coding DNA: TGCAGTGCTCGGACTAGCGGGGGGGAGTATTTT. The encoded protein is CSARTSGGEYF. The J gene is TRBJ2-3, the V gene TRBV20-1, with 15 bases lining up with TRBD2. The CDR3 has 11 amino acids. Germline assignment: CDR1 DFQATT and CDR2 SNEGSKA (reference sequence). Losses at the gene ends were 5 bases for V and 13 bases for J; bases not matched to a gene: 1.

The gene calls are TRBV7-2 and TRBJ1-5, with unresolved D. The CDR3 has 14 residues. V lost 2 bases and J 0 bases, leaving 5 bases between the germline ends. Germline CDR1 is SGHTA and CDR2 is FQGNSA. DNA for the CDR3: TGTGCCAGCAGCTTACGTTATAGCAATCAGCCCCAGCATTTT. Its protein product is CASSLRYSNQPQHF.

This clone was counted at least ten times. The V call is TRBV2, the J call TRBJ1-1; D gene ambiguous. This CDR3 spans 11 amino acids. Germline V gives CDR1 SNHLY, CDR2 FYNNEI. CDR3 nucleotides: TGTGCAGGGAGGGAAGACACTGAAGCTTTCTTT. Amino acids: CAGREDTEAFF.

This clone was seen once. This chain connects TRBV7-9 to TRBJ2-5; 7 bases are shared with TRBD2. The CDR3 spans 13 residues. From germline, CDR1 is SEHNR and CDR2 FQNEAQ (reference sequence). Trimming removed 3 bases from V and 3 bases from J; junction bases left unmatched: 1. This chain's CDR3 is CASSFGTKETQYF. The CDR3 DNA reads TGTGCCAGCAGCTTCGGGACTAAAGAGACCCAGTACTTC. The whole variable domain, filled in from reference TRBV7-9 and TRBJ2-5, reads DTGVSQNPRHKITKRGQNVTFRCDPISEHNRLYWYRQTLGQGPEFLTYFQNEAQLEKSRLLSDRFSAERPKGSFSTLEIQRTEQGDSAMYLCASSFGTKETQYFGPGTRLLVL.

This chain joins TRBV7-8 and TRBJ2-3, with 7 nucleotides matching TRBD1. The length of the CDR3 is 15 residues. The germline V gene encodes CDR1 SGHVS and CDR2 FQNEAQ. Unmatched junction bases numbered 3, after V lost 1 base and J lost 2 bases. The DNA of the CDR3 is TGTGCCAGCAGCTTAGTAGGGGGCTACACAGATACGCAGTATTTT. Amino acids: CASSLVGGYTDTQYF.

The gene calls are TRBV6-1 and TRBJ2-5; maybe TRBD2 (5 bases). This CDR3 has 13 amino acids. Trimming removed 6 bases at V and 3 bases at J, with 11 bases between. CDR1 is MNHNS, CDR2 SASEGT, per germline. CDR3 loop: CASSPVREETQYF. The CDR3 DNA reads as TGTGCCAGCAGCCCCGTGAGGGAAGAGACCCAGTACTTC.

The genes are TRBV29-1 and TRBJ2-1; 7 positions agree with TRBD1. This CDR3 contains 13 residues. Germline-derived CDR1 and CDR2 are SQVTM and ANQGSEA. V trimming: 5 bases; J trimming: 4 bases; junction bases outside the gene matches: 5. CDR3 in DNA: TGCAGCGTTCCGGGACAGACATACAATGAGCAGTTCTTC. It encodes CSVPGQTYNEQFF.

The V and J genes are TRBV7-9 and TRBJ1-3; no clear D gene. The CDR3 has 14 residues. Per germline, CDR1 SEHNR and CDR2 FQNEAQ (reference sequence). V gave up 8 bases and J gave up 0 bases, with 11 bases separating them. The CDR3 here is CASLLSVSGNTIYF. CDR3 nucleotide sequence: TGTGCCAGCCTCCTCTCCGTCTCTGGAAACACCATATATTTT.

This chain connects TRBV5-1 to TRBJ1-1, with unresolved D. The germline gives CDR1 SGHRS, CDR2 YFSETQ. This CDR3 region has 16 residues. The germline V and J ends were trimmed by 3 bases and 4 bases, with 19 bases remaining between them. The CDR3 loop reads CASSSTQRRPGTEAFF. CDR3 nucleotides: TGCGCCAGCAGCTCTACTCAGAGACGGCCGGGCACTGAAGCTTTCTTT.

V usage is TRBV11-2 and J usage is TRBJ2-7; 9 bases map to TRBD1. CDR1 is SGHAT, CDR2 FQNNGV, per germline. Trimming at V came to 5 bases and at J to 7 bases, leaving 12 bases not matched to a gene. The CDR3 spans 15 residues. The CDR3 spells CASSALQGAPGEQYF. The CDR3 nucleotides are TGTGCCAGCAGCGCTTTACAGGGGGCCCCGGGGGAGCAGTACTTC.

This clone was recorded a few times. This sequence joins TRBV11-3 and TRBJ2-1; 7 positions match TRBD2. CDR3 length equals 15 residues. Trimming cost V 3 bases and J 0 bases; bases outside gene matches: 2. CDR1 and CDR2 (germline): SGHNT, YENEEA. The CDR3 sequence is CASSFGGSSYNEQFF. CDR3 nucleotide sequence: TGTGCCAGCAGCTTCGGCGGGAGCTCCTACAATGAGCAGTTCTTC.

V and J are TRBV10-2 and TRBJ1-2, with 8 bases fitting TRBD1. The CDR3 loop spans 14 amino acids. The ends lost 4 bases at V and 4 bases at J; junction bases unmatched: 5. Germline values: CDR1 WSHSY, CDR2 SAAADI. DNA of the CDR3: TGCGCCAGCAGTGCGCAGGGGGCCGTCTATGGCTACACCTTC. Protein: CASSAQGAVYGYTF.

This chain joins TRBV19 and TRBJ1-1, with D unclear. The germline gives CDR1 LNHDA, CDR2 SQIVND (reference sequence). There are 16 residues in the CDR3. V gave up 7 bases and J gave up 0 bases, with 18 bases separating them. This chain's CDR3 is CASKQVGGRVNTEAFF. The DNA for the CDR3 is TGTGCCAGTAAACAAGTAGGAGGCCGAGTGAACACTGAAGCTTTCTTT. The full variable domain, in which reference TRBV19 and TRBJ1-1 provide the parts outside the CDR3, is DGGITQSPKYLFRKEGQNVTLSCEQNLNHDAMYWYRQDPGQGLRLIYYSQIVNDFQKGDIAEGYSVSREKKESFPLTVTSAQKNPTAFYLCASKQVGGRVNTEAFFGQGTRLTVV.

The chain recombines TRBV19 with TRBJ1-1, with 8 bases aligning to TRBD1. The CDR3 is 14 amino acids. J lost 4 bases, V lost 5 bases, and 6 bases had no gene match. The germline V gene encodes CDR1 LNHDA and CDR2 SQIVND (reference sequence). The CDR3 DNA is TGTGCCAGTAGTTTGCAGGGGGCCGGCACTGAAGCTTTCTTT. It yields the protein CASSLQGAGTEAFF.